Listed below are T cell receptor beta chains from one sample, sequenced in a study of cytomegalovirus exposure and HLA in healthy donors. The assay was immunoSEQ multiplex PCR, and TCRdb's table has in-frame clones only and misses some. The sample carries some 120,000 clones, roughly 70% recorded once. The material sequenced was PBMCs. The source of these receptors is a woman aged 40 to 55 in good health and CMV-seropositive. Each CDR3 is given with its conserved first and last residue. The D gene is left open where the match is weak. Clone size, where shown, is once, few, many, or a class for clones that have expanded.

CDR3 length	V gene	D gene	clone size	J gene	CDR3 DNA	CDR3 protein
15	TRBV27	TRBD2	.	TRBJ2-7	TGTGCCAGCAGCCGACTAGCGGGAGACGGCGGCGAGCAGTACTTC	CASSRLAGDGGEQYF
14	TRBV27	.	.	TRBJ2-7	TGTGCCAGCACTTCGACCGGGACTCCAAACGAGCAGTACTTC	CASTSTGTPNEQYF
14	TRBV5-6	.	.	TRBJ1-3	TGTGCCAGCAGCCCGACAGGTCGGGTAAACACCATATATTTT	CASSPTGRVNTIYF
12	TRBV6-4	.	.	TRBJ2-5	TGTGCCAGGTGCAAGCACGGGGAGACCCAGTACTTC	CARCKHGETQYF
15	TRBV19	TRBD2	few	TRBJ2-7	TGTGCCAGTATCTCCGGGACTAGCGGGGTCTACGAGCAGTACTTC	CASISGTSGVYEQYF
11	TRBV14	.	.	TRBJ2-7	TGTGCCAGCAGCCAAGCCTCCGAGCAGTACTTC	CASSQASEQYF
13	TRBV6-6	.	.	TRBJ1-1	TGTGCCAGCAGAGTCCCAGGTGCCACTGAAGCTTTCTTT	CASRVPGATEAFF
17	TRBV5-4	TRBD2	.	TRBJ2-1	TGTGCCAGCAGCAGGCGTCTTAGCGGGGAAACGAGGGGGGAGCAGTTCTTC	CASSRRLSGETRGEQFF
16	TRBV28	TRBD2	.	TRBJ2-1	TGTGCCAGCAGTTTAGATGGGGAGGGGCTGTACACTGAGCAGTTCTTC	CASSLDGEGLYTEQFF
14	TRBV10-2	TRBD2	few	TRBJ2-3	TGCGCCAGCAGGGCTAGCGGGGGGGCAGATACGCAGTATTTT	CASRASGGADTQYF
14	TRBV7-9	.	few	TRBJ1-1	TGTGCCAGCAGCTTAGCTAGTCCAGGCCCTGAAGCTTTCTTT	CASSLASPGPEAFF
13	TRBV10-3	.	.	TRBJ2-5	TGTGCCATCAGTGACAGCGGGCAAGAGACCCAGTACTTC	CAISDSGQETQYF
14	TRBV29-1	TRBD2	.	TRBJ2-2	TGCAGCGTCCCCGGGACTAGTTCTACCGGGGAGCTGTTTTTT	CSVPGTSSTGELFF
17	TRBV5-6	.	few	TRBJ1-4	TGTGCCAGCAGCTTTCGGTCCTCGCCGAGAACTAATGAAAAACTGTTTTTT	CASSFRSSPRTNEKLFF
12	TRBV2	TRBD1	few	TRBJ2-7	TGTGCCAGCAGTGTTGACAGGGAGGAGCAGTACTTC	CASSVDREEQYF
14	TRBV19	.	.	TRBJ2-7	TGTGCCAGTAGGGGGGGTTACCCCCCCTACGAGCAGTACTTC	CASRGGYPPYEQYF
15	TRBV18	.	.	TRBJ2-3	TGTGCCAGCTCACCACCGTCTATTAGCACAGATACGCAGTATTTT	CASSPPSISTDTQYF
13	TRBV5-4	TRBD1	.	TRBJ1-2	TGTGCCAGCAGCTTCCAGGGGGCTGAGGGCTACACCTTC	CASSFQGAEGYTF
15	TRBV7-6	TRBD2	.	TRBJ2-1	TGTGCCAGCAATCCTAGCGGGAGGGTCGGGGCTGAGCAGTTCTTC	CASNPSGRVGAEQFF
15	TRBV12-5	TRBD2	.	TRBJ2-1	TGTGCTAGTGGCCGCGGGACTAGCGGGAACAATGAGCAGTTCTTC	CASGRGTSGNNEQFF
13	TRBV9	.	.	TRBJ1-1	TGTGCCAGCAGCCCGCGTATGAACACTGAAGCTTTCTTT	CASSPRMNTEAFF
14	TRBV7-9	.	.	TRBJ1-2	TGTGCCAGCAGCTTTTCCTCACTTTACTATGGCTACACCTTC	CASSFSSLYYGYTF
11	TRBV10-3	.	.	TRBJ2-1	TGTGCCATGACGTCGGGGAATGAGCAGTTCTTC	CAMTSGNEQFF
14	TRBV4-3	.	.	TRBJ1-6	TGCGCCAGCAGCCTTGGGGGGGGGAATTCACCCCTCCACTTT	CASSLGGGNSPLHF
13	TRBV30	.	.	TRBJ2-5	TGTGCCTGGAGTTCTTTAGTTCGGGAGACCCAGTACTTC	CAWSSLVRETQYF
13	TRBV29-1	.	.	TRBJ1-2	TGCAGCGTTGATGGCGGCGCTAACTATGGCTACACCTTC	CSVDGGANYGYTF
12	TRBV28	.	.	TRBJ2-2	TGTGCCAGCAGCTTACAAACCGGGGAGCTGTTTTTT	CASSLQTGELFF
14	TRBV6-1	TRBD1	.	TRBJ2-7	TGTGCCAGCACGCTTGACAGGGGATACGGCGAGCAGTACTTC	CASTLDRGYGEQYF
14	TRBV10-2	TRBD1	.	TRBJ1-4	TGCGCCAGCAGCCCGGACAGGGAAGGCGAAAAACTGTTTTTT	CASSPDREGEKLFF
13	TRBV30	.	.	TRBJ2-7	TGTGCCTGGAGTGTAGAGAGAACCTACGAGCAGTACTTC	CAWSVERTYEQYF
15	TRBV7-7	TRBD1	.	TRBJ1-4	TGTGCTAGCAGCTTAGGACCCGGGACAGGGGAAAAACTGTTTTTT	CASSLGPGTGEKLFF
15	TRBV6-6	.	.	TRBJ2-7	TGTGCCAGCAGTCTGACAGGACTTAGCTCCTACGAGCAGTACTTC	CASSLTGLSSYEQYF
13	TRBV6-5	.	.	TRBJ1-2	TGTGCCAGCAGACCCACAGGACCCTATGGCTACACCTTC	CASRPTGPYGYTF
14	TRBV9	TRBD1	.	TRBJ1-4	TGTGCCAGCAGCGCCCGACAGGGTGATGAAAAACTGTTTTTT	CASSARQGDEKLFF
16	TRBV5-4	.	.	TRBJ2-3	TGTGCCAGCAGCCGGGCCCGGGACACTAGCACAGATACGCAGTATTTT	CASSRARDTSTDTQYF
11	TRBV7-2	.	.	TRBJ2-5	TGTGCCAGCAGCTCAGGGGAGACCCAGTACTTC	CASSSGETQYF
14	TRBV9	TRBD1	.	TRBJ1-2	TGTGCCAGCAGCGTATTTCAGGGGGCTTATGGCTACACCTTC	CASSVFQGAYGYTF
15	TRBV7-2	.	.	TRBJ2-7	TGTGCCAGCAGCTTAGCGGCAGGGCAGATCTACGAGCAGTACTTC	CASSLAAGQIYEQYF
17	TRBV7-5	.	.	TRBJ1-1	TGTGCCAGAAGCTTATCGCTTACAGCCCGACCTAACACTGAAGCTTTCTTT	CARSLSLTARPNTEAFF
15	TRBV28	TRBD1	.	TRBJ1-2	TGTGCCAGCAGTCCCCCCGGGACAGGGGTCCGGGGCTACACCTTC	CASSPPGTGVRGYTF
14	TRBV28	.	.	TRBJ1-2	TGTGCCAGCAGCCCCGGGACCGGGGGTTATGGCTACACCTTC	CASSPGTGGYGYTF
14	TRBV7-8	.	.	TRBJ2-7	TGTGCCAGCAGCTTTGAACAGAGAACCTACGAGCAGTACTTC	CASSFEQRTYEQYF
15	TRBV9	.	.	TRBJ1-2	TGTGCCAGCAGCGTAGGGCAGGGCGGAAACTATGGCTACACCTTC	CASSVGQGGNYGYTF
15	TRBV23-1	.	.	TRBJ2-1	TGCGCCAGCAACCATCTCCAGGGAGGCGGGAATGAGCAGTTCTTC	CASNHLQGGGNEQFF
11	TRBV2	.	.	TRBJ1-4	TGTGCCAGCAGTGAGGACAGAAAACTGTTTTTT	CASSEDRKLFF
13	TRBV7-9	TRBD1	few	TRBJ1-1	TGTGCCAGCAGCTTAGTGGAGGGGGCGGAGGCTTTCTTT	CASSLVEGAEAFF
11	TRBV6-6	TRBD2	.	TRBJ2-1	TGTGCCGGCGGGACTAGGCATGAGCAGTTCTTC	CAGGTRHEQFF
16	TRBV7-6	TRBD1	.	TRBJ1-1	TGTGCCAGCAGCAGGGGGCCTCACGGCGGGAACACTGAAGCTTTCTTT	CASSRGPHGGNTEAFF
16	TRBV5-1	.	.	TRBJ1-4	TGCGCCAGCAGCCTAAGACCGGGAGTTACGGATGAAAAACTGTTTTTT	CASSLRPGVTDEKLFF
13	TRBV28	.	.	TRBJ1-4	TGTGCCAGCAGTTTTGGCACCAATGAAAAACTGTTTTTT	CASSFGTNEKLFF
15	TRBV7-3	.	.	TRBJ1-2	TGTGCCAGCAGCTTAAGTGCGGCGGGATCTTATGGCTACACCTTC	CASSLSAAGSYGYTF
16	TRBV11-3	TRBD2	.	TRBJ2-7	TGTGCCAGCAGCCTGGAGGCGGGAGGTCCGATTAACGAGCAGTACTTC	CASSLEAGGPINEQYF